This T cell receptor (beta chain) originates from a study of cytomegalovirus exposure and HLA in healthy donors. Turning to this clone: Antigen specificity is unknown.

The CDR3 consists of 13 residues. V lost 3 bases to trimming and J lost 5 bases; unmatched junction nucleotides: 2. Germline V lookup: CDR1 LNHNV, CDR2 YYDKDF (reference sequence). Clones were read by immunoSEQ multiplex PCR, and TCRdb kept only the in-frame ones, dropping some. Among over 200,000 clones listed, 90% were seen once. Findings and caveats of the study: Cytomegalovirus status was reportedly diagnosed by the classifier with high specificity and sensitivity.

The origin of this receptor is a woman aged 25 to 45 in good health and CMV-seronegative. This chain uses TRBV15 with TRBJ1-2; 8 nucleotides align to TRBD1. Sequenced sample: PBMCs. CDR3 protein: CATSSQGAYGYTF. CDR3 DNA sequence: TGTGCCACCAGCAGTCAGGGGGCGTATGGCTACACCTTC.